The rows below give T cell receptor beta chains drawn from one sample of a study of identical twins. MiXCR, applied by TCRdb to the 5' RACE reads, yields one record per CDR3 protein. The sample contains 450,000 or so distinct CDR3 sequences, approximately 14% of which appear only once. The sample was also linked to a second study, of yellow fever vaccine responses in identical twins.

Sequences were obtained from CD4+ T cells sorted from blood. The receptors were sampled from a woman younger than 30 in good health. CDR3s include the opening cysteine and the closing phenylalanine or tryptophan. A D gene is named only where the DNA matches it firmly. Clone sizes are given selectively: once, few, many, or a class where the clone is expanded.

V	J	D	size	DNA	CDR3
TRBV5-1	TRBJ2-7	-	many	TGCGCCAGCAGCTTGAAGAGGGCTGGGGACACTCACGAGCAGTACTTC	CASSLKRAGDTHEQYF
TRBV7-3	TRBJ2-3	-	few	TGTGCCAGCAGCTTAATTGGCGGGAATACGCAGTATTTT	CASSLIGGNTQYF
TRBV5-1	TRBJ2-5	-	few	TGCGCCAGCAGCCCTATAGCGGAAGAGACCCAGTACTTC	CASSPIAEETQYF
TRBV10-3	TRBJ2-3	TRBD1	few	TGTGCCATCAGTGACGGCAGGGGGAAGGATACGCAGTATTTT	CAISDGRGKDTQYF
TRBV5-5	TRBJ2-2	-	-	TGTGCCAGCAGCTTAGGGACAAAGGGAAACACCGGGGAGCTGTTTTTT	CASSLGTKGNTGELFF
TRBV28	TRBJ2-7	TRBD2	few	TGTGCCAGCAGTTTCGTGGGGGGGGGTTTTTACTACGAGCAGTACTTC	CASSFVGGGFYYEQYF
TRBV7-2	TRBJ1-1	-	few	TGTGCCAGCAGCATAGGACGGAATGAAGCTTTCTTT	CASSIGRNEAFF
TRBV3-1	TRBJ2-7	TRBD1	few	TGTGCCAGCAGCCTTGCCTTTTCTGGACAGGGAAGATACGAGCAGTACTTC	CASSLAFSGQGRYEQYF
TRBV14	TRBJ2-7	-	few	TGTGCCAGCAGCCAAGATCACGGGTCGAGCCACGAGCAGTACTTC	CASSQDHGSSHEQYF
TRBV6-2/TRBV6-3	TRBJ2-2	-	-	TGTGCCAGCAGTTCGTTACTAGGGGACACCGGGGAGCTGTTTTTT	CASSSLLGDTGELFF
TRBV20-1	TRBJ2-7	-	few	TGCAGTGCTAGGGTCCCAGGAACCTACGAGCAGTACTTC	CSARVPGTYEQYF
TRBV6-1	TRBJ1-3	-	few	TGTGCCAGCAGTGAAGGCCCGAGGTCCACCATATATTTT	CASSEGPRSTIYF
TRBV11-3	TRBJ2-1	TRBD1	-	TGTGCCAGCAGCTCCGCGGGACAGGTCTTGAATGAGCAGTTCTTC	CASSSAGQVLNEQFF
TRBV5-5	TRBJ2-2	-	few	TGTGCCAGCAGCCCAAGACAACGGGGTACCGGGGAGCTGTTTTTT	CASSPRQRGTGELFF
TRBV2	TRBJ2-3	-	-	TGTGCCAGCAGCCCACAGGGTTTGATGACAGATACGCAGTATTTT	CASSPQGLMTDTQYF
TRBV7-8	TRBJ1-5	-	-	TGTGCCAGCAGCCGCAACGTATTAACGACAGGCCGGACTTTGATGGCCCAGCATTTT	CASSRNVLTTGRTLMAQHF
TRBV29-1	TRBJ2-1	TRBD2	-	TGCAGCGCCCGAGCGGGGCCAACGTACAATGAGCAGTTCTTC	CSARAGPTYNEQFF
TRBV5-1	TRBJ2-1	-	few	TGCGCCAGCAGCTTGGAGGGGGGACTCTACAATGAGCAGTTCTTC	CASSLEGGLYNEQFF
TRBV12-3/TRBV12-4	TRBJ1-2	TRBD1	many	TGTGCCAGCAGTTTTAGACAGGGGGGCTATGGCTACACCTTC	CASSFRQGGYGYTF
TRBV29-1	TRBJ2-3	-	many	TGCAGCGGTATACCGGGACTCGATACGCAGTATTTT	CSGIPGLDTQYF
TRBV20-1	TRBJ2-3	TRBD2	-	TGCAGTGCTAGAGATTTGAGCGGGGGGTCTAGCACAGATACGCAGTATTTT	CSARDLSGGSSTDTQYF